This T cell receptor (beta chain) was sequenced during a study of ipilimumab plus nivolumab after autologous stem cell transplantation. Clones were sequenced by immunoSEQ multiplex PCR, and TCRdb holds only the in-frame ones, with some missing. The sample lists about 13,000 clones; around three quarters were seen once. The germline V and J ends were trimmed by 4 bases and 4 bases, with 14 bases remaining between them. CDR1 is MNHNY and CDR2 is SVGAGI in the germline V gene (reference sequence). The CDR3 length is 15 residues. This TCR derives from a male donor with diffuse large B-cell lymphoma. This sequence joins TRBV6-6 and TRBJ1-5; D might be TRBD1 (5 bases). Sequenced material: PBMCs, taken in a trial of ipilimumab plus nivolumab as post-transplant consolidation. The CDR3 region is CASSWIGTSNQPQHF. The CDR3, as DNA: TGTGCCAGCAGTTGGATCGGGACGAGTAATCAGCCCCAGCATTTT.